This T cell receptor beta chain was sequenced during a study of blood T cell repertoires in COVID-19. This clone was observed a few times. The ends were cut back, 5 bases at V and 0 bases at J, with 17 bases in the middle. The CDR3 sequence is 18 residues long. The germline CDR1 and CDR2 sequences are LNHDA and SQIVND (reference sequence). Using immunoSEQ multiplex PCR, the repertoire was profiled, and TCRdb retains in-frame clones only, with some absent. The table has hundreds of thousands of clones, roughly 89% seen once. This clonotype originated in a woman in her twenties or thirties with acute COVID-19. The rearrangement uses TRBV19 and TRBJ1-6; no definite D call. Input material: PBMCs or T cells enriched from blood (not recorded which). The CDR3, as DNA: TGTGCCAGTAGTGACGGCCACCCACAGAGCTCCTATAATTCACCCCTCCACTTT. This translates into CASSDGHPQSSYNSPLHF.